This T cell receptor beta chain originates from a study of shared clonotypes between healthy human individuals. Terminally differentiated effector memory CD45RA+ cells were left out of the naive CD8 fraction, which was CD45RO-negative and positively selected for CCR7. From germline, CDR1 is SGHTA and CDR2 FQGNSA. The CDR3 consists of 15 residues. The germline V and J ends were trimmed by 1 base and 4 bases, with 11 bases remaining between them. Original analysis: Filtering was not the same, since immunoSEQ gave junction-only sequences without quality scores. TCRdb keeps only in-frame clones here, not all; method: immunoSEQ multiplex PCR. V, J and clone size are those of that table, while D and trimming were read from the DNA. The table lists hundreds of thousands of clones, 95% to 98% of them singletons, with roughly 0.29% in the top ten. General observations from the study: Clonotype sharing across four donors was observed for approximately 5% of naive CD4 clonotypes.

In regard to this clone: The antigen is unknown.

The rearrangement joins TRBV7-2 to TRBJ2-1; D remains ambiguous. The origin of this receptor is a man aged 30-40 years in good health. The specimen was naive CD8+ T cells sorted from blood. The CDR3 loop is CASSLGGGPYNEQFF. CDR3 coding DNA: TGTGCCAGCAGCTTAGGAGGCGGCCCTTACAATGAGCAGTTCTTC. Looking up the rest from reference TRBV7-2 and TRBJ2-1 gives the full variable domain: GAGVSQSPSNKVTEKGKDVELRCDPISGHTALYWYRQSLGQGLEFLIYFQGNSAPDKSGLPSDRFSAERTGGSVSTLTIQRTQQEDSAVYLCASSLGGGPYNEQFFGPGTRLTVL.